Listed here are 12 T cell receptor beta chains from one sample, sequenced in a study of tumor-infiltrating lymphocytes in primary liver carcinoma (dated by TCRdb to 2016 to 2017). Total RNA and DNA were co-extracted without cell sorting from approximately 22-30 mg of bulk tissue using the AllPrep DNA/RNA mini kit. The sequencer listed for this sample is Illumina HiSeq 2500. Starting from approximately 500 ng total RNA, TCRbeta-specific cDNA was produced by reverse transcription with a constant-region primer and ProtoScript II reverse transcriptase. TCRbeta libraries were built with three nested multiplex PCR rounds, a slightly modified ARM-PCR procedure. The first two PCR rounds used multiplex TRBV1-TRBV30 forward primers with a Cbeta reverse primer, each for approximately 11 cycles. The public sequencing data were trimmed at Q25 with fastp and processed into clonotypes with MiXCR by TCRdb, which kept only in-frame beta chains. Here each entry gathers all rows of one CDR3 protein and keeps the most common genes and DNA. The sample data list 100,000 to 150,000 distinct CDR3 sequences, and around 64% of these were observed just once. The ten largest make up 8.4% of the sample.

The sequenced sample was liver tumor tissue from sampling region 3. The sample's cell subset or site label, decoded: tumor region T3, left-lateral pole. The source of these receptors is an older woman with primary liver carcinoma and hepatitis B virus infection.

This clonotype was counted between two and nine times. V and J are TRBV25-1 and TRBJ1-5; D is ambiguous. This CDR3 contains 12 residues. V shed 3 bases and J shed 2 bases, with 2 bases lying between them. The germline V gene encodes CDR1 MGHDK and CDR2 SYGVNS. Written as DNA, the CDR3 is TGTGCCAGCAGTGAGGGCAATCAGCCCCAGCATTTT. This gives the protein CASSEGNQPQHF.

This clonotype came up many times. As DNA, the CDR3 is TGTGCCAGCAGCCAAGATGTTATGGGGCGAGAGACCCAGTACTTC. This sequence encodes CASSQDVMGRETQYF. The chain has TRBV4-2 and TRBJ2-5, with D tentatively TRBD1 (5 bases). The V gene lost 0 bases and the J gene lost 4 bases, with 12 bases spanning the gap. There are 15 residues in the CDR3. Per germline, CDR1 LGHNA and CDR2 YNFKEQ.

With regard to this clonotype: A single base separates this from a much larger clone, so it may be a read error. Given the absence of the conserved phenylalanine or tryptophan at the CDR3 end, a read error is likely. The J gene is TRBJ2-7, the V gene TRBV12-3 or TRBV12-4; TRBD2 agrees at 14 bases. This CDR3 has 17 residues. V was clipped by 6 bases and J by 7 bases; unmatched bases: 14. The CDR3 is CASSPSPGLAGVGEQYC. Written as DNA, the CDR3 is TGTGCCAGCAGCCCCTCTCCGGGACTAGCGGGAGTTGGAGAGCAGTACTGC.

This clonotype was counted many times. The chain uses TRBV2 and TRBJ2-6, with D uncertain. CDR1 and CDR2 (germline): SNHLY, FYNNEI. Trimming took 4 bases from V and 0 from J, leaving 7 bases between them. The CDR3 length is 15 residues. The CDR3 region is CASSVRSSGANVLTF. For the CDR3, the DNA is TGTGCCAGCAGTGTACGGAGCTCTGGGGCCAACGTCCTGACTTTC. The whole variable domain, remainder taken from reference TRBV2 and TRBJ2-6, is EPEVTQTPSHQVTQMGQEVILRCVPISNHLYFYWYRQILGQKVEFLVSFYNNEISEKSEIFDDQFSVERPDGSNFTLKIRSTKLEDSAMYFCASSVRSSGANVLTFGAGSRLTVL.

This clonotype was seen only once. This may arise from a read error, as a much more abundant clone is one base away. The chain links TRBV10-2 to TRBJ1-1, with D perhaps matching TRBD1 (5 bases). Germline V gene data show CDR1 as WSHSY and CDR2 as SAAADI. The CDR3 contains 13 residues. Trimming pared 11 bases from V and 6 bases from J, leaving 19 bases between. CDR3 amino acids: CAGLPRGYAEAFF. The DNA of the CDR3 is TGCGCCGGCCTCCCAAGGGGCTACGCTGAAGCTTTCTTT.

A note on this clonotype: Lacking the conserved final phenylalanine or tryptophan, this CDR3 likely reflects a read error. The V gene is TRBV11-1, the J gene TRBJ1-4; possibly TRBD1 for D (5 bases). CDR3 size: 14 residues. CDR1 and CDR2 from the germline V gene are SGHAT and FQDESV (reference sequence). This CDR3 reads CASSSGHGEERLFL. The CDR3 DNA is TGTGCCAGCAGCTCCGGACATGGTGAAGAAAGACTGTTTCTT.

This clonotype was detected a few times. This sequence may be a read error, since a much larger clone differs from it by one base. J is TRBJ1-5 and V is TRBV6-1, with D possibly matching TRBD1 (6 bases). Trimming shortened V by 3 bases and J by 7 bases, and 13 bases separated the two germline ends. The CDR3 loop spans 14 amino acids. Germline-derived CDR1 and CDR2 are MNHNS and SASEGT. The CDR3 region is CASSEGATGQPQHF. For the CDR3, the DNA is TGTGCCAGCAGTGAGGGGGCCACGGGGCAGCCCCAGCATTTT.

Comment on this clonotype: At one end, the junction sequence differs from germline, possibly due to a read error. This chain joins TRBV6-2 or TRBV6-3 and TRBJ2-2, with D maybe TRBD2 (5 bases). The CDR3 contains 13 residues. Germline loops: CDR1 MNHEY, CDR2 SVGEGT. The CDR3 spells CGSSSGVPGEMFF. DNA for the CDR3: TGCGGCAGCAGTTCTGGAGTGCCCGGGGAGATGTTTTTT.

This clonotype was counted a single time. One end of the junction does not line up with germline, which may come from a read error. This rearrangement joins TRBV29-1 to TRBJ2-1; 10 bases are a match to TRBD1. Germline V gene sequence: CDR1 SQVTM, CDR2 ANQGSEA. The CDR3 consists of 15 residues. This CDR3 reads CSVQTGTGDDIEQLF. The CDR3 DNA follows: TGCAGCGTTCAAACCGGGACAGGGGACGACATTGAGCAGTTATTC.

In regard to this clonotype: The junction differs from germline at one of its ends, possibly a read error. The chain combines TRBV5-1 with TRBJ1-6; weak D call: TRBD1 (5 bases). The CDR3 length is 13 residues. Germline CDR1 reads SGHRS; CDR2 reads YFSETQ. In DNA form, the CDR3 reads TGCGCCAGCAGCACAGAACAGGATTCATCCCTCCACTTT. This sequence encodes CASSTEQDSSLHF.

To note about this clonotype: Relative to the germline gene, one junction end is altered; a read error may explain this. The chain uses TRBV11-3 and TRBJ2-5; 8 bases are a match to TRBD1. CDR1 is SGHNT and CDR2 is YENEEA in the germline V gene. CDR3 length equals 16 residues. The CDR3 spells CASSLGTQGAPGAQYF. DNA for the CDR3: TGTGCCAGTAGCTTAGGAACCCAGGGGGCCCCTGGGGCCCAGTACTTC.

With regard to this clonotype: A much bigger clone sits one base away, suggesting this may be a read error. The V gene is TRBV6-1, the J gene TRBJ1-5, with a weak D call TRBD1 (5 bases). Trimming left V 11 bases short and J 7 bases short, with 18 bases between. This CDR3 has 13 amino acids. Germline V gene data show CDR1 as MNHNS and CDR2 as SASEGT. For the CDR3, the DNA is TGTGCCGGGTATACGGGGCCCAAGCAGCCCCAGCATTTT. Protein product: CAGYTGPKQPQHF.